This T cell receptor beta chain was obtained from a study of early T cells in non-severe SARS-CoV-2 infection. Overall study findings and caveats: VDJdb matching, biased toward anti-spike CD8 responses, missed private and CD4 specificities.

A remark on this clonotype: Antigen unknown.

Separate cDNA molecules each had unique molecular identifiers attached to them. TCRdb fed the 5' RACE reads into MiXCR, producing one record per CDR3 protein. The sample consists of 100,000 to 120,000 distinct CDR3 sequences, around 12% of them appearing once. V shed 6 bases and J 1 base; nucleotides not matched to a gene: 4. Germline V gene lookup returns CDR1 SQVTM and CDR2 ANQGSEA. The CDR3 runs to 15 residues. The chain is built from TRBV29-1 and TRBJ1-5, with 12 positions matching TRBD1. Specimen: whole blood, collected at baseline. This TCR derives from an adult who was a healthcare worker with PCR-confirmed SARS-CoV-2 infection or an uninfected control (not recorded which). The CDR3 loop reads CSVAGTGGSNQPQHF. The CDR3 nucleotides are TGCAGCGTGGCCGGGACAGGGGGCAGCAATCAGCCCCAGCATTTT.